Listed below are T cell receptor beta chains from one sample, sequenced in a study of response to subunit inactivated influenza vaccine. TCRdb itself ran the RT-PCR reads through MiXCR, one entry per CDR3 protein. The table has approximately 230,000 distinct CDR3 sequences, 9% to 15% seen once. This specimen was non-naive T cells sorted from PBMCs, taken about 14 days before vaccination. Source of these receptors: a man in his fifties or sixties who received an inactivated influenza vaccine. Each CDR3 is given with its conserved first and last residue. The D gene is left open where the match is weak. Only part of the rows carry a size: once, few, many, or a class if the clone is expanded.

clone_size j_call v_call d_call cdr3_length cdr3_aa cdr3_nt
few TRBJ2-1 TRBV4-3 TRBD2 18 CASSQASYSGGAYNEQFF TGCGCCAGCAGCCAAGCCAGCTATAGCGGGGGGGCCTACAATGAGCAGTTCTTC
. TRBJ1-2 TRBV6-1 . 12 CASSPGAGGYTF TGTGCCAGCAGTCCGGGTGCCGGGGGCTACACCTTC
few TRBJ2-3 TRBV7-8 TRBD2 16 CASSYELAVSPDTQYF TGTGCCAGCAGCTACGAACTAGCGGTATCCCCAGATACGCAGTATTTT
many TRBJ2-3 TRBV5-1 TRBD1 14 CASSHGQDTDTQYF TGCGCCAGCAGTCATGGACAGGACACAGATACGCAGTATTTT
few TRBJ2-7 TRBV20-1 TRBD2 13 CSAGTSLSGEQYF TGCAGTGCTGGGACTAGCCTTTCGGGCGAGCAGTACTTC
many TRBJ2-3 TRBV3-1 TRBD2 14 CASSRRGSTDTQYF TGTGCCAGCAGCCGGCGGGGGAGCACAGATACGCAGTATTTT
. TRBJ2-7 TRBV6-2/TRBV6-3 . 16 CASSYRVGNPSYEQYF TGTGCCAGCAGTTACCGGGTCGGGAATCCCTCCTACGAGCAGTACTTC
. TRBJ2-6 TRBV11-2 TRBD1 17 CASSFWTGSSGANVLTF TGTGCCAGCAGCTTCTGGACAGGGTCCTCTGGGGCCAACGTCCTGACTTTC
many TRBJ2-5 TRBV20-1 . 14 CSARATDSKETQYF TGCAGTGCTAGAGCCACGGACAGCAAAGAGACCCAGTACTTC
few TRBJ1-4 TRBV29-1 . 15 CSVEGTGTGNEKLFF TGCAGCGTTGAAGGAACCGGGACGGGAAATGAAAAACTGTTTTTT
. TRBJ2-3 TRBV9 TRBD2 17 CASSVVPSGGGTDTQYF TGTGCCAGCAGCGTAGTCCCTAGCGGGGGGGGTACAGATACGCAGTATTTT
few TRBJ2-3 TRBV6-4 TRBD2 15 CASSVDLAGSDTQYF TGTGCCAGCAGTGTTGACCTAGCGGGATCAGATACGCAGTATTTT
. TRBJ1-1 TRBV4-2 . 15 CASSQGLRYMTEAFF TGTGCCAGCAGCCAAGGACTACGCTATATGACTGAAGCTTTCTTT
. TRBJ2-5 TRBV20-1 TRBD2 16 CSARDRVGGATETQYF TGCAGTGCTAGAGATCGGGTCGGGGGGGCCACAGAGACCCAGTACTTC
few TRBJ2-1 TRBV10-3 TRBD1 13 CANGQGVYNEQFF TGTGCCAACGGACAGGGAGTTTACAATGAGCAGTTCTTC
. TRBJ1-5 TRBV30 . 13 CAWSAGNNQPQHF TGTGCCTGGAGTGCGGGGAACAATCAGCCCCAGCATTTT
few TRBJ1-2 TRBV4-2 . 15 CASSQDLNRDYGYTF TGTGCCAGCAGCCAAGATCTCAACAGGGACTATGGCTACACCTTC
. TRBJ2-3 TRBV29-1 TRBD2 14 CSVEGTSGTDTQYF TGCAGCGTTGAAGGGACTAGCGGCACAGATACGCAGTATTTT
few TRBJ2-7 TRBV20-1 . 15 CSATDRRKSSYEQYF TGCAGTGCTACTGACAGGAGAAAGAGCTCCTACGAGCAGTACTTC
many TRBJ2-3 TRBV10-1 . 14 CASSDGVSTDTQYF TGCGCCAGCAGTGATGGGGTTAGCACAGATACGCAGTATTTT
once TRBJ2-7 TRBV5-1 . 12 CASYGSTYEQYF TGCGCCAGCTATGGTTCCACCTACGAGCAGTACTTC
. TRBJ2-3 TRBV9 TRBD2 15 CASGPSGFSTDTQYF TGTGCCAGCGGGCCTAGCGGATTTAGCACAGATACGCAGTATTTT
. TRBJ1-3 TRBV3-1 . 14 CASSPTPSGHTIYF TGTGCCAGCAGCCCCACCCCATCGGGCCACACCATATATTTT
. TRBJ1-3 TRBV28 . 14 CASSEGFSGNTIYF TGTGCCAGCAGTGAAGGGTTCTCTGGAAACACCATATATTTT
few TRBJ1-2 TRBV6-1 . 14 CASSEFRGDDGYTF TGTGCCAGCAGTGAATTTAGGGGGGATGATGGCTACACCTTC
few TRBJ2-5 TRBV7-2 . 16 CASSLSSGASQETQYF TGTGCCAGCAGCTTATCCTCGGGGGCCAGCCAAGAGACCCAGTACTTC
few TRBJ2-7 TRBV7-9 . 15 CASSPLDRDFYEQYF TGTGCCAGCAGCCCCTTAGACAGGGACTTCTACGAGCAGTACTTC
. TRBJ2-7 TRBV15 TRBD1 16 CATSRVGQGRSYEQYF TGTGCCACCAGCAGAGTCGGACAGGGTAGATCCTACGAGCAGTACTTC
. TRBJ1-2 TRBV7-9 TRBD1 15 CASSPGTGGNYGYTF TGTGCCAGCAGTCCCGGGACAGGGGGTAACTATGGCTACACCTTC
. TRBJ2-1 TRBV3-1 TRBD2 14 CASSHPASGNEQFF TGTGCCAGCAGCCACCCAGCTAGCGGGAATGAGCAGTTCTTC
many TRBJ2-1 TRBV2 . 14 CASSPGLGVEEQFF TGTGCCAGCAGCCCCGGACTCGGAGTCGAGGAGCAGTTCTTC
few TRBJ2-5 TRBV7-6 . 15 CASSLGADYQETQYF TGTGCCAGCAGCTTAGGGGCAGATTACCAAGAGACCCAGTACTTC
many TRBJ2-3 TRBV12-3/TRBV12-4 TRBD1 17 CASRARRTGQGADTQYF TGTGCCAGCAGGGCCAGAAGGACAGGTCAGGGAGCAGATACGCAGTATTTT
many TRBJ1-5 TRBV20-1 . 16 CSARPAGLLSNQPQHF TGCAGTGCTAGGCCGGCAGGGCTGTTGAGCAATCAGCCCCAGCATTTT
few TRBJ1-5 TRBV19 . 14 CASGGTPNNQPQHF TGTGCCAGTGGAGGGACCCCGAACAATCAGCCCCAGCATTTT
. TRBJ2-7 TRBV10-3 TRBD1 13 CAIRRQGSYEQYF TGTGCCATCAGAAGACAGGGCTCCTACGAGCAGTACTTC
. TRBJ1-1 TRBV20-1 . 12 CSARRPNTEAFF TGCAGTGCTAGAAGGCCTAACACTGAAGCTTTCTTT